This is a list of T cell receptor beta chains from one sample in a study of blood T cell repertoires in COVID-19. Some clones are missing from TCRdb's copy, which holds only in-frame ones; the method was immunoSEQ multiplex PCR. The table includes tens of thousands of clones, around 86% detected once. The sample comprised peripheral blood. These receptors all come from a man aged 80 or over with acute or convalescent COVID-19. CDR3s include the opening cysteine and the closing phenylalanine or tryptophan. D genes are given only for firm matches. The size entry is marked missing in some rows and otherwise reads once, few, many or a size class.

TRBJ1-3 | - | - | TRBV19 | 15 | TGTGCCAGTAGCGACGACAGGACCTCTGGAAACACCATATATTTT | CASSDDRTSGNTIYF
TRBJ1-1 | - | - | TRBV6-5 | 15 | TGTGCCAGCAGTTACCGGGGACTGATGAACACTGAAGCTTTCTTT | CASSYRGLMNTEAFF
TRBJ1-2 | - | TRBD1 | TRBV2 | 15 | TGTGCCAGCAGTACCGGGACAGGGGTGAAGTATGGCTACACCTTC | CASSTGTGVKYGYTF
TRBJ2-5 | - | - | TRBV27 | 14 | TGTGCCAGCAGTTTAAAGAGCTCCCAAGAGACCCAGTACTTC | CASSLKSSQETQYF
TRBJ2-7 | - | - | TRBV6-6 | 14 | TGTGCCAGCACTAGGCAGGGCCTTTCCTACGAGCAGTACTTC | CASTRQGLSYEQYF
TRBJ2-7 | - | - | TRBV28 | 12 | TGTGCCAGCAGTCTAGGCTCATACGAGCAGTACTTC | CASSLGSYEQYF
TRBJ1-5 | once | - | TRBV25-1 | 18 | TGTGCCAGCAGTGCCCTTTCCCCGGCCAGGGCAAGCAATCAGCCCCAGCATTTT | CASSALSPARASNQPQHF
TRBJ2-2 | - | TRBD1 | TRBV29-1 | 13 | TGCAGCGTCCGGACAGGGCCCGGCGGGGAGCTGTTTTTT | CSVRTGPGGELFF
TRBJ2-3 | - | - | TRBV2 | 15 | TGTGCCAGCAGTGAGGGCAGGGGATCGGGACGTACGCAGTATTTT | CASSEGRGSGRTQYF
TRBJ2-5 | - | TRBD1 | TRBV5-1 | 15 | TGCGCCAGCAGCCGATTCGGACAGGGAGGAGAGACCCAGTACTTC | CASSRFGQGGETQYF
TRBJ1-5 | - | TRBD1 | TRBV18 | 14 | TGTGCCAGCTCGACAGGGGGTGGCAATCAGCCCCAGCATTTT | CASSTGGGNQPQHF
TRBJ2-5 | - | - | TRBV4-1 | 13 | TGCGCCAGCAGCCGAACATACCAAGAGACCCAGTACTTC | CASSRTYQETQYF
TRBJ1-2 | - | - | TRBV30 | 12 | TGTGCCTGGGCTGACGGGAACTATGGCTACACCTTC | CAWADGNYGYTF
TRBJ2-7 | - | TRBD1 | TRBV5-1 | 16 | TGCGCCAGCAGCTTGGGTGGGACAGGCGGGAACTACGAGCAGTACTTC | CASSLGGTGGNYEQYF
TRBJ2-2 | - | - | TRBV7-6 | 16 | TGTGCCAGCAGCTTAGTGGGGGGGCCGATGACCGGGGAGCTGTTTTTT | CASSLVGGPMTGELFF
TRBJ1-5 | few | TRBD1 | TRBV5-5 | 17 | TGTGCCAGCAGCTTGGGGGAAGACAGGGGGCGTAATCAGCCCCAGCATTTT | CASSLGEDRGRNQPQHF
TRBJ2-7 | - | TRBD2 | TRBV6-5 | 14 | TGTGCCAGCAGTTACGTGGCGGGAGTTTACGAGCAGTACTTC | CASSYVAGVYEQYF
TRBJ2-7 | - | - | TRBV12-2 | 13 | TGTGCAAGTCGCTCTAAAGGGGGTGAGGAGCAGTACTTC | CASRSKGGEEQYF
TRBJ2-3 | many | - | TRBV19 | 14 | TGTGCCAGTAGTATAGAAGCGAGCACAGATACGCAGTATTTT | CASSIEASTDTQYF
TRBJ1-4 | - | - | TRBV29-1 | 15 | TGCAGCGTTGCGGGTCTACAGGGCCCTAATGAAAAACTGTTTTTT | CSVAGLQGPNEKLFF
TRBJ2-6 | - | TRBD1 | TRBV30 | 13 | TGTGCCTGGGACAGGGATTTAGGCAACGTCCTGACTTTC | CAWDRDLGNVLTF
TRBJ2-5 | - | TRBD2 | TRBV11-3 | 18 | TGTGCCAGCAGCTTAGGACAGACTAGCGGGACGTACCAAGAGACCCAGTACTTC | CASSLGQTSGTYQETQYF
TRBJ2-2 | - | - | TRBV5-1 | 14 | TGCGCCAGCAGGAATACAGGGAACACCGGGGAGCTGTTTTTT | CASRNTGNTGELFF
TRBJ1-3 | - | - | TRBV30 | 13 | TGTGCCTGGAGTGATAGAACTGGAAACACCATATATTTT | CAWSDRTGNTIYF
TRBJ2-1 | - | TRBD1 | TRBV18 | 19 | TGTGCCAGCTCACCGTCGACAGGGGGCTTCGGCCCCCCTTACAATGAGCAGTTCTTC | CASSPSTGGFGPPYNEQFF
TRBJ2-7 | - | - | TRBV6-6 | 14 | TGTGCCAGCAGTTACTCGATGGACAGCTACGAGCAGTACTTC | CASSYSMDSYEQYF
TRBJ2-3 | - | TRBD1 | TRBV6-2/TRBV6-3 | 15 | TGTGCCAGCAGCGACCAGGGGGTGAACACAGATACGCAGTATTTT | CASSDQGVNTDTQYF
TRBJ2-1 | - | TRBD1 | TRBV10-3 | 14 | TGTGCCATCATGGCAGGGGGATCTAAGGATGAGCAGTTCTTC | CAIMAGGSKDEQFF
TRBJ2-7 | - | TRBD2 | TRBV6-6 | 14 | TGTGCCAGTGGGGGACTAGCGGGAACCTACGAGCAGTACTTC | CASGGLAGTYEQYF
TRBJ1-2 | - | - | TRBV3-1/TRBV3-2 | 13 | TGTGCCAGCAGCCGGACAGAGACATATGGCTACACCTTC | CASSRTETYGYTF
TRBJ2-7 | - | - | TRBV19 | 15 | TGTGCCAGTAGTATGTCTCATTTGTCTAACTACGAGCAGTACTTC | CASSMSHLSNYEQYF
TRBJ1-4 | - | TRBD1 | TRBV18 | 17 | TGTGCCAGCTCACCACCAGACAGGGCCGCAACTAATGAAAAACTGTTTTTT | CASSPPDRAATNEKLFF
TRBJ2-7 | - | TRBD1 | TRBV4-1 | 15 | TGCGCCAGCAGCCAGACGGGACAGGGTGACTACGAGCAGTACTTC | CASSQTGQGDYEQYF
TRBJ2-7 | - | - | TRBV10-3 | 12 | TGTGCCATCAGTGGGACATCCTACGAGCAGTACTTC | CAISGTSYEQYF
TRBJ2-1 | once | TRBD2 | TRBV18 | 16 | TGTGCCAGCTCACCAGTCCTAGCGGGAGGTCACAATGAGCAGTTCTTC | CASSPVLAGGHNEQFF
TRBJ2-1 | - | TRBD1 | TRBV7-8 | 13 | TGTGCCAGCAGCCAGGACAGGGGAGATGAGCAGTTCTTC | CASSQDRGDEQFF
TRBJ2-7 | - | - | TRBV6-5 | 11 | TGTGCCAGCAGAACCGACAGCCTGAAGTACTTC | CASRTDSLKYF
TRBJ2-7 | - | TRBD2 | TRBV27 | 13 | TGTGCCAGCGGAGAGACTAGCACCTACGAGCAGTACTTC | CASGETSTYEQYF
TRBJ1-3 | once | TRBD1 | TRBV16 | 16 | TGTGCCAGCAGCCATTTGGACAGGACGTCTGGAAACACCATATATTTT | CASSHLDRTSGNTIYF
TRBJ1-5 | - | - | TRBV18 | 13 | TGTGCCAGCTCACCAGAACTAGATCAGCCCCAGCATTTT | CASSPELDQPQHF
TRBJ2-5 | - | - | TRBV19 | 13 | TGTGCCAGTAGTCAGGACAGATTGGGGACCCAGTACTTC | CASSQDRLGTQYF
TRBJ2-1 | - | - | TRBV29-1 | 14 | TGCAGCGTTGGTGGGACTCCCCGATACAATGAGCAGTTCTTC | CSVGGTPRYNEQFF
TRBJ2-1 | - | TRBD2 | TRBV6-5 | 15 | TGTGCCAGCAGTTACCAAGGCCTAGCGGAATCTAAGCAGTTCTTC | CASSYQGLAESKQFF
TRBJ1-5 | - | TRBD1 | TRBV6-1 | 14 | TGTGCCAGCAGCCGACAGGGTAGCAATCAGCCCCAGCATTTT | CASSRQGSNQPQHF
TRBJ2-1 | - | TRBD2 | TRBV14 | 15 | TGTGCCAGCAGCCCCACTAGCGGGAGCTCAAATGAGCAGTTCTTC | CASSPTSGSSNEQFF
TRBJ1-1 | few | - | TRBV5-1 | 16 | TGCGCCAGCAGCTTGAGTATTGGCAGGATGAACACTGAAGCTTTCTTT | CASSLSIGRMNTEAFF
TRBJ2-1 | - | TRBD1 | TRBV5-1 | 15 | TGCGCCAGCAGCGAGGGACAGGGGTCCTACAATGAGCAGTTCTTC | CASSEGQGSYNEQFF
TRBJ1-2 | - | - | TRBV2 | 13 | TGTGCCAGCAGTGTCGAGCGGGATCCGGGCTACACCTTC | CASSVERDPGYTF
TRBJ1-1 | - | - | TRBV19 | 16 | TGTGCCAGTAGTATAGTGGGCAGCCGAACACTTACTGAAGCTTTCTTT | CASSIVGSRTLTEAFF
TRBJ1-5 | - | TRBD1 | TRBV5-1 | 15 | TGCGCCAGCAGCTTGGACGGACAGGGACGCCAGCCCCAGCATTTT | CASSLDGQGRQPQHF
TRBJ2-1 | - | - | TRBV7-9 | 13 | TGTGCCAGCAGGTTCACCGCCGGCAATGAGCAGTTCTTC | CASRFTAGNEQFF
TRBJ2-5 | - | TRBD2 | TRBV28 | 13 | TGTGCCAGCAGACCGGGGGGGGGAGAGACCCAGTACTTC | CASRPGGGETQYF
TRBJ2-3 | - | - | TRBV7-3 | 13 | TGTGCCAGCAGCCCAGGTTCCACAGATACGCAGTATTTT | CASSPGSTDTQYF
TRBJ2-2 | - | TRBD2 | TRBV3-1/TRBV3-2 | 15 | TGTGCCAGCAGGGCGCTAGCGGCGAACACCGGGGAGCTGTTTTTT | CASRALAANTGELFF
TRBJ1-3 | - | - | TRBV29-1 | 13 | TGCAGCGTCGTTCGGGGCTCTGGAAACACCATATATTTT | CSVVRGSGNTIYF
TRBJ1-4 | few | - | TRBV29-1 | 13 | TGCAGCGTTGGGGACTTAACTAATGAAAAACTGTTTTTT | CSVGDLTNEKLFF
TRBJ1-3 | few | - | TRBV12-3/TRBV12-4 | 13 | TGTGCCAGCAGTGAGACAGCTCGCAGGACCATATATTTT | CASSETARRTIYF
TRBJ1-1 | - | - | TRBV6-5 | 13 | TGTGCCAGCACCGAGGGGGTGGGGAATCATGCTTTCTTT | CASTEGVGNHAFF
TRBJ1-4 | - | - | TRBV5-1 | 18 | TGCGCCAGCAGCATACAGGGCCAGGGGCCACCAACTAATGAAAAACTGTTTTTT | CASSIQGQGPPTNEKLFF
TRBJ2-1 | - | TRBD2 | TRBV2 | 11 | TGTGCCAGCAGATATTCGGGAGGGCAGTTCTTC | CASRYSGGQFF